The 2 T cell receptor beta chains below come from one sample, sequenced in a study of regulatory T cells in long-lasting Graves disease. This sample's time point: persistent/refractory GD, antithyroid drugs over 5 years with positive TRAb. PBMC-extracted RNA yielded the TCR library. The TCR beta library used iRepertoire HTBI primers with Arm-PCR amplification of CDR3. Each CDR3 protein is one row after TCRdb ran MiXCR on the multiplex PCR reads. The data contain roughly 400,000 distinct CDR3 sequences, 21% of them singletons. The material was peripheral blood mononuclear cells (PBMCs), obtained when the disease was refractory, from a patient treated with antithyroid drugs. These receptors were taken from a female donor with Graves disease.

As regards this clonotype: A read error may produce the germline difference seen at one junction end. CDR3 coding DNA: TGCGCCGGCAGCTTGTCACAGGGGATCAATTCACCCCTCCACTTT. Protein: CAGSLSQGINSPLHF. This chain joins TRBV5-1 and TRBJ1-6; TRBD1 agrees at 7 bases. Per the germline V gene, CDR1 is SGHRS and CDR2 is YFSETQ. The CDR3 is made up of 15 amino acids.

CDR3 amino acids: CASSRDRGEGQPQHF. CDR3 in DNA: TGCGCCAGCAGCCGGGACAGGGGCGAGGGTCAGCCCCAGCATTTT. The chain uses TRBV4-1 and TRBJ1-5; TRBD1 aligns across 10 bases. The CDR3 is 15 amino acids. Trimming took 4 bases from V and 6 from J; bases not matched to a gene: 6. In germline, CDR1 is MGHRA, CDR2 YSYEKL.